This T cell receptor beta chain was profiled in a study of lymphopenia after photon versus proton radiotherapy. The CDR3 spans 15 residues. Germline V gene data show CDR1 as LGHNA and CDR2 as YSLEER. Trimming stripped 0 bases from V and 2 bases from J, with 11 bases between. Produced via immunoSEQ multiplex PCR; TCRdb's table is partial and in-frame only. The sample lists 55,000 to 70,000 clones; 70% to 90% were seen once. The source material was peripheral blood, sampled from a patient treated with photon-based radiotherapy. V and J are TRBV4-3 and TRBJ2-7; D may be TRBD1 or TRBD2 (6 bases each). This receptor was taken from a man aged 40-55 years with gastric cancer. Here the CDR3 DNA reads TGCGCCAGCAGCCAAGATAGGGGGGTAACCTACGAGCAGTACTTC. It translates to CASSQDRGVTYEQYF.